Below, 9 T cell receptor beta chains from the same sample are listed, as sequenced in a study of response to subunit inactivated influenza vaccine. TCRdb used MiXCR to reprocess the RT-PCR reads, holding one entry per CDR3 protein. The sample lists fewer than 600,000 distinct CDR3 sequences; approximately 6.9% were seen once. This material consisted of PBMCs from blood, taken 23 months after vaccination. The receptors stem from a man between 50 and 69 years old who received an inactivated influenza vaccine.

The V and J genes are TRBV20-1 and TRBJ2-1; 8 bases fit TRBD1. J was trimmed by 8 bases and V by 3 bases; bases with no gene match: 9. The CDR3 spans 14 residues. CDR1 is DFQATT and CDR2 is SNEGSKA in the germline V gene (reference sequence). Here the CDR3 reads CSASSQGAGDEQFF. The CDR3 DNA reads as TGCAGTGCTAGTAGTCAGGGGGCCGGGGATGAGCAGTTCTTC.

A remark on this clonotype: One end of the junction is discordant with germline, which a read error may explain. The genes are TRBV20-1 and TRBJ2-7; 14 bases agree with TRBD2. This CDR3 has 16 residues. The germline V gene encodes CDR1 DFQATT and CDR2 SNEGSKA (reference sequence). The CDR3 sequence: CCARTTGTSGRQVQYF. CDR3 coding DNA: TGCTGTGCTAGGACTACCGGGACTAGCGGGAGACAGGTGCAGTACTTC.

This clonotype was found many times. For the CDR3, the DNA is TGTGCCAGCACTTCAGGGGTGAACTACGAGCAGTACTTC. Translated, it gives CASTSGVNYEQYF. The rearrangement uses TRBV28 and TRBJ2-7; a possible D gene is TRBD1 (6 bases). V shed 7 bases and J shed 3 bases, with 13 bases lying between them. Looked up from germline, CDR1 is MDHEN and CDR2 is SYDVKM. The CDR3 runs to 13 residues.

This clonotype was observed at least ten times. The chain combines TRBV7-2 with TRBJ2-4, with D perhaps matching TRBD2 (6 bases). V lost 3 bases and J 0 bases, leaving 15 bases between the germline ends. Per germline, CDR1 SGHTA and CDR2 FQGNSA. This CDR3 region has 17 residues. CDR3 nucleotide sequence: TGTGCCAGCAGCTTGGGCTGGGGGGATTTAGCCAAAAACATTCAGTACTTC. Encoded protein: CASSLGWGDLAKNIQYF.

There are a few counts of this clonotype. The V gene is TRBV7-2, the J gene TRBJ2-7; 13 bases align to TRBD2. Germline values: CDR1 SGHTA, CDR2 FQGNSA. J was trimmed by 7 bases and V by 3 bases; bases with no gene match: 6. The CDR3 covers 15 residues. CDR3 loop: CASSFRTSGGWEQYF. CDR3 in DNA: TGTGCCAGCAGCTTCCGGACTAGCGGGGGTTGGGAGCAGTACTTC.

This clonotype was seen a few times. The V gene is TRBV12-3 or TRBV12-4, the J gene TRBJ2-5; 7 bases match TRBD2. The CDR3 sequence is 16 residues long. The V and J ends lost 4 bases and 6 bases, in that order; junction bases with no gene match: 14. CDR3 in amino acids: CASSSGTPTSGKTQYF. CDR3 in DNA: TGTGCCAGCAGTTCGGGGACGCCCACCAGCGGGAAGACCCAGTACTTC.

This clonotype came up many times. V gene TRBV4-2 combines with J gene TRBJ2-7; D not resolved. CDR1 and CDR2 (germline): LGHNA, YNFKEQ. V lost 1 base to trimming and J lost 2 bases, with 12 bases between them. The CDR3 spans 15 residues. The CDR3 DNA reads as TGTGCCAGCAGCCAAGGATATAGTGATACCTACGAGCAGTACTTC. This encodes CASSQGYSDTYEQYF.

About this clonotype itself: This could be a read error, since a much larger clone is one nucleotide away. The chain has TRBV10-3 and TRBJ2-3, with D possibly TRBD1 on 5 matching bases. The V gene's germline CDR1 is ENHRY and CDR2 SYGVKD. Trimming removed 3 bases at V and 1 base at J, with 11 bases between. The CDR3 contains 15 residues. The CDR3 DNA reads as TGTGCCATCAGTGATTACGCACAGGGCACAGATACGCAGTATTTT. Residues: CAISDYAQGTDTQYF.

This clonotype was observed many times. This chain uses TRBV5-1 with TRBJ2-3; a possible D gene is TRBD2 (5 bases). Trimming took off 0 bases at V and 5 bases at J, with 16 bases between the two ends. The germline gives CDR1 SGHRS, CDR2 YFSETQ. The CDR3 extends over 16 amino acids. CDR3 residues: CASSLVLAEGLDTQYF. The CDR3 coding sequence is TGCGCCAGCAGCTTGGTGCTAGCAGAAGGGTTAGATACGCAGTATTTT.